This T cell receptor (beta chain) was identified in a study of tumor and adjacent non-tumor tissue in lung cancer. Findings and limits, study-wide: Normal lung showed higher cumulative top 100 clone frequency than tumor. TCR diversity was significantly greater in tumor than normal lung tissue. Patients with more diverse tumor TCRs had worse survival.

The library came from three nested PCR rounds adapted from ARM-PCR protocols. TCRdb re-derived calls from the multiplex PCR reads in MiXCR, one entry per CDR3 protein. The sample holds around 140,000 distinct CDR3 sequences, approximately 66% seen once. In regard to this clonotype: Its antigen is not identified. One end of the junction does not line up with germline, which may come from a read error.

No cell sorting was done before RNA was extracted from the tissue. Sequencing was performed on lung tumor tissue. The origin of this receptor is a man in his 60s with small cell lung cancer.

CDR3 sequence reads: CSTRDWREGPTDTHYF. DNA of the CDR3: TGCAGTACTAGAGATTGGAGGGAGGGCCCAACGGATACGCATTATTTT. The chain links TRBV20-1 to TRBJ2-3; 7 bases are a match to TRBD2. CDR1 is DFQATT, CDR2 SNEGSKA, per germline (reference sequence). The CDR3 extends over 16 amino acids.